This TCR beta chain was retrieved from a study of Ad26.COV2.S vaccination and SARS-CoV-2 variants. Across the study: Donor joined the COV1001 Ad26.COV2.S trial arm. Intramuscular Ad26.COV2.S at 5x10^10 or 1x10^11 viral particles. Regarding the study as a whole: Vaccinees showed greater spike-specific TCR breadth than placebo recipients.

Concerning this clone itself: Its antigen remains unidentified.

As for treatment: about 20 received Ad26.COV2.S at low or high dose, single or two shots; 5 received placebo; per-sample allocation not given. Sampling was done on day 63 after the first vaccine or placebo injection. The administered vaccine (an Ad26 vector) expressed Wuhan-strain SARS-CoV-2 spike. Only in-frame clones appear in the TCRdb table, and some are missing; sequencing was by immunoSEQ multiplex PCR. The sample consists of about 260,000 clones, around nine tenths of them appearing once. The CDR3 is made up of 15 amino acids. V was trimmed by 0 bases and J by 8 bases, leaving 12 bases between them. Germline CDR1 and CDR2: SGDLS and YYNGEE.

The origin of this receptor is a person aged 18 to 65 who received the Ad26.COV2.S COVID-19 vaccine or a placebo. This specimen was peripheral blood, taken in a trial of Ad26.COV2.S vaccine versus placebo. The V and J genes are TRBV9 and TRBJ1-6; no reliable D call. The CDR3 coding sequence is TGTGCCAGCAGCGTAGCCCCGAGGGAGGATTCACCCCTCCACTTT. It encodes CASSVAPREDSPLHF.